This T cell receptor beta chain was captured in a study of T cell changes during pregnancy in multiple sclerosis. CDR1 MNHEY and CDR2 SMNVEV come from the germline V gene (reference sequence). CDR3 length: 13 residues. V lost 0 bases and J 3 bases, leaving 6 bases between the germline ends. This clone was seen more than once but under ten times. This table comes from immunoSEQ multiplex PCR, and its TCRdb copy is limited to in-frame clones, with some not included. Of around 31,000 clones listed, about nine tenths are singletons. The sequencing used CD8+ T cells from peripheral blood mononuclear cells, collected in the second trimester of pregnancy. This chain uses TRBV27 with TRBJ2-7; D call uncertain. The receptor was derived from a female donor with multiple sclerosis, enrolled in a pregnancy study. The CDR3 sequence: CASSLSEYYEQYF. The CDR3 DNA sequence: TGTGCCAGCAGTTTATCTGAGTACTACGAGCAGTACTTC.